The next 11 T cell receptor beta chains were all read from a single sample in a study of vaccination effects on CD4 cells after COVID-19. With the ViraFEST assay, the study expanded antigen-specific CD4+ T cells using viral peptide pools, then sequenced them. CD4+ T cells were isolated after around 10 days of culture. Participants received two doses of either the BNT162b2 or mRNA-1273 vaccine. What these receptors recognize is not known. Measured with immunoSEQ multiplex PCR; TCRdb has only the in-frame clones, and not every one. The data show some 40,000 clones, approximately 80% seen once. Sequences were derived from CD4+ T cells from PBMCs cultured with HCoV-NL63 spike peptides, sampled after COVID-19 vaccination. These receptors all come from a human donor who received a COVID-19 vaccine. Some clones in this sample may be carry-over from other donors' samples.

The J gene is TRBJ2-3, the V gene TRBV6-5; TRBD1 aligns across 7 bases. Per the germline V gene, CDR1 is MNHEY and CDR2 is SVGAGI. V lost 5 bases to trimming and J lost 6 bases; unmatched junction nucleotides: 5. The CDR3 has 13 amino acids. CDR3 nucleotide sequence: TGTGCCAGCAGTCTACTACAGGGGGATACGCAGTATTTT. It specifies CASSLLQGDTQYF.

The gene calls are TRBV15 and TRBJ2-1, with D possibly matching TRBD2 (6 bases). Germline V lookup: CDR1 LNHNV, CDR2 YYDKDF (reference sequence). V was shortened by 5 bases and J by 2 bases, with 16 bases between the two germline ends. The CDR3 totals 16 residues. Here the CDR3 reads CATSRGSNPPYNEQFF. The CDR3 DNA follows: TGTGCCACCAGCCGGGGGTCAAACCCCCCCTACAATGAGCAGTTCTTC.

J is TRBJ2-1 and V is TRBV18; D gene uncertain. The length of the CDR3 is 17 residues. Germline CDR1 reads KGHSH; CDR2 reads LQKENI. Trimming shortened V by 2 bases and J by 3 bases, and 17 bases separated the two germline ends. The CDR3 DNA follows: TGTGCCAGCTCACCATATGGCCCCCAAAGGAGCTACAATGAGCAGTTCTTC. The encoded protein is CASSPYGPQRSYNEQFF.

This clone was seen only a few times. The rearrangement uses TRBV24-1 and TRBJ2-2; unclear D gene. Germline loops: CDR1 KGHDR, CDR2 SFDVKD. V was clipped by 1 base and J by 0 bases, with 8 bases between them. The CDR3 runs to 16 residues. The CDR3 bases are TGTGCCACCAGTGATTTAGGCAGAGCGAACACCGGGGAGCTGTTTTTT. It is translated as CATSDLGRANTGELFF.

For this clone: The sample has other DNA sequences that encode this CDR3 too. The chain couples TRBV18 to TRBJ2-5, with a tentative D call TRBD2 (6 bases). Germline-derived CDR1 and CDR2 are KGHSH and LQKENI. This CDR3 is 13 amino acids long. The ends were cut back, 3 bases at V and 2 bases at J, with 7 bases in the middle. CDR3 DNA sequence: TGTGCCAGCTCACCGCGGGATCAAGAGACCCAGTACTTC. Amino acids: CASSPRDQETQYF.

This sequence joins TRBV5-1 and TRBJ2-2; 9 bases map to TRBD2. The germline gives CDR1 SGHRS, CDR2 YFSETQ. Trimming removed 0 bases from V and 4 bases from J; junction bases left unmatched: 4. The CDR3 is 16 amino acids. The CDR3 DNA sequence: TGCGCCAGCAGCTTGGACCCTAGCGGGGTCACCGGGGAGCTGTTTTTT. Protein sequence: CASSLDPSGVTGELFF.

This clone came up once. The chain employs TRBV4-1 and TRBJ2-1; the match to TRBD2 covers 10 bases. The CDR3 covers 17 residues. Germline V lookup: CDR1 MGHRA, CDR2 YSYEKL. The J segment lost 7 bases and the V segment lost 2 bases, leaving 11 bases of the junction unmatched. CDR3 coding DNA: TGCGCCAGCAGCCAAAGGCTAGCGGGGGTTTCGGGGAATGAGCAGTTCTTC. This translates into CASSQRLAGVSGNEQFF.

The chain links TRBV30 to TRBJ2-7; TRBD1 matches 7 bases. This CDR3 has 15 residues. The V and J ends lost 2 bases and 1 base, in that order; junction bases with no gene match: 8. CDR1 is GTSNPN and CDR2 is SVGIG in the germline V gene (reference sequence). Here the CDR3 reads CAWSRTGARSYEQYV. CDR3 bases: TGTGCCTGGAGTCGCACAGGGGCGAGGTCCTACGAGCAGTACGTC.

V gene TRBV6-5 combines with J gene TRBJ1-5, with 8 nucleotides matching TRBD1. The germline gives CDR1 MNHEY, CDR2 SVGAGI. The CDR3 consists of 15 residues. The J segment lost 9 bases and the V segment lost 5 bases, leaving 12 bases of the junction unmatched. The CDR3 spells CASSRSRGPESPQHF. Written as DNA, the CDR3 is TGTGCCAGCAGTCGGAGCAGGGGGCCAGAGTCGCCCCAGCATTTT.

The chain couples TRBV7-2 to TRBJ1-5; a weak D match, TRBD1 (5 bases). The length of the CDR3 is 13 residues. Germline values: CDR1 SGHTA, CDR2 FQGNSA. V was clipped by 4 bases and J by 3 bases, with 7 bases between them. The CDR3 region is CASSSQVNQPQHF. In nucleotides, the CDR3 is TGTGCCAGCAGCTCACAGGTCAATCAGCCCCAGCATTTT.

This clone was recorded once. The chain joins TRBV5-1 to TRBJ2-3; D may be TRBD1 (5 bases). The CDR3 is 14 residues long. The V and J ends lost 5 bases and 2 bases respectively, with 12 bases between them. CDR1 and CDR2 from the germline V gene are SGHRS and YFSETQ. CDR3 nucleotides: TGCGCCAGCAGTTTTGGGGCACTCACAGATACGCAGTATTTT. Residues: CASSFGALTDTQYF.